The TCR beta chain described here comes from a study of blood T cell repertoires in COVID-19. Study-level background: The United States, Italy and Spain provided the acute and convalescent COVID-19 samples.

V was clipped by 0 bases and J by 2 bases, with 8 bases between them. CDR3 length equals 14 residues. Per germline, CDR1 MNHNY and CDR2 SVGAGI (reference sequence). Sequencing used immunoSEQ multiplex PCR; TCRdb keeps in-frame clones, though not all of them. The data contain 110,000 to 150,000 clones, 70% to 90% of them singletons. Material for sequencing was peripheral blood. The sequence came from a human donor in a cohort sampled during active COVID-19. The rearrangement uses TRBV6-6 and TRBJ2-7; D possibly corresponds to TRBD2 (6 bases). For the CDR3, the DNA is TGTGCCAGCAGTTACTCGGGACTTACCTACGAGCAGTACTTC. Translation gives CASSYSGLTYEQYF.